Listed below are T cell receptor beta chains from one sample, sequenced in a study of HIV-infected patients and healthy controls. TCRdb called the 5' RACE reads again in MiXCR, with one record for every CDR3 protein. This sample carries 18,000 or so distinct CDR3 sequences, under 9.5% of them seen once, and the ten largest clones take 21%. Material: blood, obtained during antiretroviral therapy. The receptors were sampled from an adult with HIV infection. Each CDR3 is given without its conserved first and last residue. The order of the fields is CDR3 protein, clone size, D gene, V gene. The D gene is left open where the match is weak. Rows may omit the clone size; those that give it use once, few, many or a size class.

CDR3aa: ASSHTSANEKLF
abundance: many
d_gene: NA
v_gene: TRBV7-9

CDR3aa: ASSGADRGAPEAF
abundance: many
d_gene: TRBD1
v_gene: TRBV9

CDR3aa: ASSQEAVRTYEQY
abundance: many
d_gene: NA
v_gene: TRBV14

CDR3aa: ASTRGGDTDTQY
abundance: many
d_gene: NA
v_gene: TRBV11-2

CDR3aa: SAQQGQSNQPQH
abundance: many
d_gene: NA
v_gene: TRBV20-1

CDR3aa: ASSGRGKGSSGANVLT
abundance: few
d_gene: NA
v_gene: TRBV9

CDR3aa: ASNRQDMNTEAF
abundance: NA
d_gene: NA
v_gene: TRBV9

CDR3aa: ASSYSQPNEQF
abundance: many
d_gene: NA
v_gene: TRBV6-2/TRBV6-3

CDR3aa: ASSPPLAGGVDTQY
abundance: NA
d_gene: TRBD2
v_gene: TRBV3-1

CDR3aa: ASSRQEGEKLF
abundance: many
d_gene: NA
v_gene: TRBV6-6

CDR3aa: ASSQADRVSGANVLT
abundance: many
d_gene: NA
v_gene: TRBV4-2

CDR3aa: ASSLKSGGNEQF
abundance: NA
d_gene: TRBD2
v_gene: TRBV7-9

CDR3aa: ASTSVGTALNTEAF
abundance: many
d_gene: TRBD1
v_gene: TRBV7-9

CDR3aa: ASSEDSSYNEQF
abundance: many
d_gene: NA
v_gene: TRBV6-1

CDR3aa: ASSYRGQETQY
abundance: many
d_gene: NA
v_gene: TRBV11-2

CDR3aa: ASSHSGQGPLSGNTIY
abundance: many
d_gene: TRBD1
v_gene: TRBV7-9

CDR3aa: ASSYPGNTEAF
abundance: few
d_gene: NA
v_gene: TRBV6-6

CDR3aa: ASSSSGGSYNEQF
abundance: many
d_gene: TRBD2
v_gene: TRBV9

CDR3aa: ASRPSIGAVDTQY
abundance: many
d_gene: NA
v_gene: TRBV2

CDR3aa: ASSHWTALRNEQF
abundance: NA
d_gene: NA
v_gene: TRBV14

CDR3aa: ASSSPGAGSSGNTIY
abundance: many
d_gene: NA
v_gene: TRBV28

CDR3aa: ASSLLSNYGYT
abundance: many
d_gene: NA
v_gene: TRBV7-2

CDR3aa: SVDAGGNQPQH
abundance: once
d_gene: TRBD1
v_gene: TRBV29-1

CDR3aa: ASSRRQTSTDTQY
abundance: many
d_gene: NA
v_gene: TRBV7-9

CDR3aa: ASCGAQTSEAF
abundance: many
d_gene: NA
v_gene: TRBV18

CDR3aa: ASRGGGQETQY
abundance: many
d_gene: NA
v_gene: TRBV5-1

CDR3aa: ASSQNRDLDTEAF
abundance: many
d_gene: NA
v_gene: TRBV18

CDR3aa: ASSQKQGLDSNQPQH
abundance: NA
d_gene: NA
v_gene: TRBV16

CDR3aa: ASKGSGGVNTGELF
abundance: many
d_gene: TRBD2
v_gene: TRBV19

CDR3aa: ASNEGIGLGGNSPLH
abundance: many
d_gene: NA
v_gene: TRBV2

CDR3aa: ASSLMGTTEAF
abundance: many
d_gene: NA
v_gene: TRBV9

CDR3aa: ASSYVGSDGYT
abundance: many
d_gene: NA
v_gene: TRBV7-9

CDR3aa: AISEPRRPPEQF
abundance: many
d_gene: NA
v_gene: TRBV10-3

CDR3aa: ASRSSTGRYEQY
abundance: many
d_gene: TRBD1
v_gene: TRBV28

CDR3aa: ASSLMGYGNTIY
abundance: many
d_gene: NA
v_gene: TRBV28

CDR3aa: ASSSGTSGETGELF
abundance: once
d_gene: TRBD2
v_gene: TRBV28

CDR3aa: ASSFAFGDTQY
abundance: NA
d_gene: NA
v_gene: TRBV7-2

CDR3aa: ASSLSLTDTQY
abundance: many
d_gene: NA
v_gene: TRBV7-3

CDR3aa: ASSIGRVQPQH
abundance: many
d_gene: NA
v_gene: TRBV19

CDR3aa: ASSRAVQETQY
abundance: many
d_gene: NA
v_gene: TRBV13

CDR3aa: ASSVGTITDTQY
abundance: many
d_gene: NA
v_gene: TRBV9

CDR3aa: ASSSGTSGYYEQY
abundance: NA
d_gene: TRBD2
v_gene: TRBV7-6

CDR3aa: ATSRDEGLAKNIQY
abundance: many
d_gene: NA
v_gene: TRBV15

CDR3aa: ASSQNYEQY
abundance: many
d_gene: NA
v_gene: TRBV3-1

CDR3aa: ASKRGSSGSSYNEQF
abundance: few
d_gene: TRBD2
v_gene: TRBV19

CDR3aa: ASSDRSTDTQY
abundance: many
d_gene: NA
v_gene: TRBV9